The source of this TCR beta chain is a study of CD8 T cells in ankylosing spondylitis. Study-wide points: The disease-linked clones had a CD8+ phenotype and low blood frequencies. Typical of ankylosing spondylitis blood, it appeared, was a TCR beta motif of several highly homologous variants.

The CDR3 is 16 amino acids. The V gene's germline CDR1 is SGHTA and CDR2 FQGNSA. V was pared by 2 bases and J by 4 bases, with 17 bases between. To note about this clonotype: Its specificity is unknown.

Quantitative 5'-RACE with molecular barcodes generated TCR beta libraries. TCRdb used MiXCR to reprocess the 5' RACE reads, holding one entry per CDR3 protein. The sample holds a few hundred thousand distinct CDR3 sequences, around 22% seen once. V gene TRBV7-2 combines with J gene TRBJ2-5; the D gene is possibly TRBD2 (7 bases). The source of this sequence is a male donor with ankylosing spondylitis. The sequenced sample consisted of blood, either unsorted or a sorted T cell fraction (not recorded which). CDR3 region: CASSLRGADSRETQYF. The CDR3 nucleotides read TGTGCCAGCAGCTTACGGGGGGCGGATTCGCGAGAGACCCAGTACTTC.